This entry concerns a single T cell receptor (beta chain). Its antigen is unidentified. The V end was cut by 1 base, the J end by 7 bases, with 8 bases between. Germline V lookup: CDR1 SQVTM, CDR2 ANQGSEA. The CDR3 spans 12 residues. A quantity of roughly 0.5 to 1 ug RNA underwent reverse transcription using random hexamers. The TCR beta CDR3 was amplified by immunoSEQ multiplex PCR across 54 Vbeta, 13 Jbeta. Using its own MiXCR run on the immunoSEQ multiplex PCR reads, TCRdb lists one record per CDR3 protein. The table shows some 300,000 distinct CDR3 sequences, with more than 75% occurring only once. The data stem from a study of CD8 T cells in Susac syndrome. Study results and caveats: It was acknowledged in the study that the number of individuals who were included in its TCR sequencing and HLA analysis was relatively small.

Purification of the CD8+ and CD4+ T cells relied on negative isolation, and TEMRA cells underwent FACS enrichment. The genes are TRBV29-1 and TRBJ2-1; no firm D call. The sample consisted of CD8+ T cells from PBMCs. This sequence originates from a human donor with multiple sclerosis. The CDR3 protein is CSVEVRANEQFF. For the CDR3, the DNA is TGCAGCGTTGAAGTAAGGGCGAATGAGCAGTTCTTC.